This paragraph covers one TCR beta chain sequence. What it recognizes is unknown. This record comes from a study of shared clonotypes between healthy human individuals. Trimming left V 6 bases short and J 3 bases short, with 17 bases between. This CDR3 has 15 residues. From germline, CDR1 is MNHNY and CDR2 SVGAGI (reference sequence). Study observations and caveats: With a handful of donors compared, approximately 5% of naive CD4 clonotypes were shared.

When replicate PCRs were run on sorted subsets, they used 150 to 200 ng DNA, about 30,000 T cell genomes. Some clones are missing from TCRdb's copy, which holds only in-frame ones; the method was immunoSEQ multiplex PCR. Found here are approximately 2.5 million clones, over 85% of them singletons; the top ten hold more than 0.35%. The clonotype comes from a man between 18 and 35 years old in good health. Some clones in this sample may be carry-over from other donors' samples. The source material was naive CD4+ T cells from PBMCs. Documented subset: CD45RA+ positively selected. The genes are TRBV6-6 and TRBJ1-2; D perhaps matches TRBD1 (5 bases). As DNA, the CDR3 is TGTGCCAGCAGCCCGGGGGACGCTGGCCACTATGGCTACACCTTC. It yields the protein CASSPGDAGHYGYTF.